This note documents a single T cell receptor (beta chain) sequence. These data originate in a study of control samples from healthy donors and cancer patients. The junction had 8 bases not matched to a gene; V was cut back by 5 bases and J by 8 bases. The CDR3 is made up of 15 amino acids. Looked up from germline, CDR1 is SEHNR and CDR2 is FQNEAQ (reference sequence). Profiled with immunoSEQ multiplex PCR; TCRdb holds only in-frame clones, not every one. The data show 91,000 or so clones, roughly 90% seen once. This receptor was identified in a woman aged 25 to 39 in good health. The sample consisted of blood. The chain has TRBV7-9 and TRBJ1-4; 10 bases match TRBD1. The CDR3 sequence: CASSPGDRGLEKLFF. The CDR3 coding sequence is TGTGCCAGCAGCCCAGGGGACAGGGGATTGGAAAAACTGTTTTTT. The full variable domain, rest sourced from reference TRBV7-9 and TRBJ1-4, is DTGVSQNPRHKITKRGQNVTFRCDPISEHNRLYWYRQTLGQGPEFLTYFQNEAQLEKSRLLSDRFSAERPKGSFSTLEIQRTEQGDSAMYLCASSPGDRGLEKLFFGSGTQLSVL.